The sample holds many counts of the clone carrying this T cell receptor (beta chain). The antigen is not known. These data originate in a study of identical twins. cDNA molecules carried unique molecular identifiers, and template switching added a universal primer site. TCRdb processed the 5' RACE reads anew with MiXCR; each CDR3 protein has one entry. Seen here are some 590,000 distinct CDR3 sequences, 9.6% observed once, and the top ten hold around 3%. V was trimmed by 1 base and J by 5 bases, leaving 15 bases between them. The germline V gene has CDR1 SGHRS and CDR2 YFSETQ. The CDR3 is made up of 15 amino acids. Whole-study findings and limits: Reduced insertions were recorded for abundant cord blood beta clonotypes, with no such pattern in memory repertoires. An excess of low generation probability was shown by twin-shared out-of-frame alpha sequences. Analyses of zero insertions could, in part, be confounded by invariant MAIT and iNKT cells.

This sample was shared with a second study, whose subject was yellow fever vaccine responses in identical twins.

The clonotype was recovered from a woman between 18 and 29 years old in good health. Sample: PBMCs. This chain uses TRBV5-1 with TRBJ2-5, with D perhaps given as TRBD1 or TRBD2 (6 bases each). The chain's CDR3 is CASSLLTGARETQYF. In nucleotides, the CDR3 is TGCGCCAGCAGCTTGTTGACGGGGGCACGGGAGACCCAGTACTTC.